One and the same sample provided the 24 T cell receptor beta chains below, sequenced in a study of T cell repertoires and Cas9 in healthy adults. Only in-frame clones appear in the TCRdb table, and some are missing; sequencing was by immunoSEQ multiplex PCR. The repertoire holds about 13,000 clones, 75% to 90% seen once, with roughly 1.5% in the top ten. Sequencing was done on a sample of Tregs (CD4+, CD25+, CD127-, CD137-, CD154-) from PBMCs; culture status not recorded. The source of these receptors is a human donor in good health.

The V and J genes are TRBV6-6 and TRBJ2-7; the D is unclear. Trimming pared 0 bases from V and 2 bases from J, leaving 8 bases between. Looked up from germline, CDR1 is MNHNY and CDR2 is SVGAGI (reference sequence). The CDR3 consists of 14 residues. CDR3 in amino acids: CASSYSPNPYEQYF. CDR3 sequence (DNA): TGTGCCAGCAGTTACTCCCCCAACCCCTACGAGCAGTACTTC.

The chain couples TRBV19 to TRBJ2-1, with 9 bases identical to TRBD2. CDR3 length: 15 residues. Looked up from germline, CDR1 is LNHDA and CDR2 is SQIVND (reference sequence). V was pared by 6 bases and J by 14 bases, with 17 bases of the junction left unmatched. CDR3 sequence: CASSKAGLASKEEFF. The DNA of the CDR3 is TGTGCCAGTAGCAAAGCGGGACTAGCCTCTAAGGAAGAGTTCTTC.

This clone was detected only once. The chain combines TRBV5-1 with TRBJ2-3; D perhaps matches TRBD2 (5 bases). Germline lookup yields CDR1 SGHRS and CDR2 YFSETQ. V lost 4 bases, J lost 2 bases, and 11 bases lay in between. CDR3 length equals 14 residues. Here the CDR3 reads CASSGGGFTDTQYF. In DNA, the CDR3 is TGCGCCAGCAGCGGAGGCGGGTTCACAGATACGCAGTATTTT.

This clone has more than one count but fewer than ten. The chain carries TRBV21-1 and TRBJ2-7; the D call of TRBD2 is as the table states it, not checked on the DNA. TRBV21-1 corresponds to a pseudogene. The CDR3 has 19 amino acids. CDR3 residues: CASSLPGTSGREADYEQYV. In DNA form, the CDR3 reads TGTGCCAGCAGCCTCCCCGGGACTAGCGGGAGAGAGGCTGACTACGAGCAGTACGTC.

The chain links TRBV27 to TRBJ2-1, with 7 positions matching TRBD2. From germline, CDR1 is MNHEY and CDR2 SMNVEV (reference sequence). J was trimmed by 1 base and V by 6 bases; bases with no gene match: 6. This CDR3 comprises 15 residues. CDR3 nucleotide sequence: TGTGCCAGCAGGCCACTAGCGTTTTCCTACAATGAGCAGTTCTTC. Its translation: CASRPLAFSYNEQFF.

The CDR3 here is CASSGFRLTTNEKLFF. In DNA form, the CDR3 reads TGCGCCAGCAGTGGGTTCCGACTTACAACTAATGAAAAACTGTTTTTT. The V gene is TRBV10-1, the J gene TRBJ1-4, with D hard to call. Germline CDR1 and CDR2: WNHNN and SYGVQD (reference sequence). Trimming cost V 4 bases and J 0 bases, with 12 bases left between them. This CDR3 contains 16 residues.

The chain recombines TRBV7-3 with TRBJ2-1, with 11 nucleotides matching TRBD2. Germline V lookup: CDR1 SGHTA, CDR2 FQGTGA. CDR3 length equals 15 residues. V lost 5 bases, J lost 13 bases, and 13 bases stayed unmatched. CDR3 sequence reads: CASSIGLAGQSNQFF. The CDR3 nucleotides are TGTGCCAGCAGCATCGGACTAGCGGGTCAGTCGAATCAGTTCTTC.

The chain links TRBV4-3 to TRBJ2-3; 12 nucleotides line up with TRBD1. The CDR3 sequence is 17 residues long. V shed 0 bases and J 4 bases; nucleotides not matched to a gene: 5. Per germline, CDR1 LGHNA and CDR2 YSLEER. Here the CDR3 DNA reads TGCGCCAGCAGCCAAGAGTTGGGACAGGGGGCTTCAGATACGCAGTATTTT. This codes for CASSQELGQGASDTQYF.

V usage is TRBV7-3 and J usage is TRBJ2-1, with 9 bases lining up with TRBD2. This CDR3 is built from 20 residues. V was pared by 2 bases and J by 7 bases, with 21 bases of the junction left unmatched. Germline loops: CDR1 SGHTA, CDR2 FQGTGA. The CDR3 here is CASSLSRSYTSGLPGNEQFF. DNA of the CDR3: TGTGCCAGCAGCTTATCGCGAAGTTATACTAGCGGGCTCCCCGGGAATGAGCAGTTCTTC.

The chain recombines TRBV7-8 with TRBJ1-2; D not resolved. The length of the CDR3 is 14 residues. Per the germline V gene, CDR1 is SGHVS and CDR2 is FQNEAQ. Trimming pared 1 base from V and 0 bases from J, leaving 6 bases between. Written as DNA, the CDR3 is TGTGCCAGCAGCTTAGGAGGGCCTAACTATGGCTACACCTTC. The encoded protein is CASSLGGPNYGYTF.

This clone was seen just once. The chain has TRBV7-2 and TRBJ2-2; 7 bases line up with TRBD2. J was trimmed by 7 bases and V by 7 bases; bases with no gene match: 21. The CDR3 length is 18 residues. The germline gives CDR1 SGHTA, CDR2 FQGNSA. CDR3 sequence: CASTPLGTNRLLIGELFF. The CDR3 nucleotides are TGTGCCAGCACCCCTTTAGGGACTAATAGGCTTTTGATCGGGGAGCTGTTTTTT.

The rearrangement links TRBV27 to TRBJ2-7, with D hard to call. CDR3 length: 17 amino acids. Germline V gene sequence: CDR1 MNHEY, CDR2 SMNVEV (reference sequence). Trimming took 5 bases from V and 0 from J, leaving 20 bases between them. This chain's CDR3 is CASSHLDQPQSSYEQYV. The CDR3 coding sequence is TGTGCCAGCAGTCACCTCGATCAACCGCAGAGCTCCTACGAGCAGTACGTC.

For this clone: A junction boundary mismatches the germline segment, possibly from a read error. The chain is built from TRBV11-3 and TRBJ2-5; 8 nucleotides agree with TRBD2. This CDR3 has 14 residues. The germline CDR1 and CDR2 sequences are SGHNT and YENEEA. The CDR3 DNA sequence: TGTGCCGGCAGCTCCCCGGGGGGGCGGGAGACCCAGTACTTC. Residues: CAGSSPGGRETQYF.

The chain uses TRBV29-1 and TRBJ1-4; 7 bases align to TRBD1. V gave up 5 bases and J gave up 2 bases; unmatched junction bases: 8. CDR3 length: 15 amino acids. Germline loops: CDR1 SQVTM, CDR2 ANQGSEA. This CDR3 reads CSVTVTGQTNEKLFF. CDR3 DNA sequence: TGCAGCGTTACCGTTACGGGACAGACTAATGAAAAACTGTTTTTT. The full variable domain, rest sourced from reference TRBV29-1 and TRBJ1-4, is SAVISQKPSRDICQRGTSLTIQCQVDSQVTMMFWYRQQPGQSLTLIATANQGSEATYESGFVIDKFPISRPNLTFSTLTVSNMSPEDSSIYLCSVTVTGQTNEKLFFGSGTQLSVL.

The rearrangement joins TRBV6-5 to TRBJ1-6, with unresolved D. This CDR3 contains 15 residues. Trimming stripped 6 bases from V and 8 bases from J, with 17 bases between. The germline V gene has CDR1 MNHEY and CDR2 SVGAGI. The DNA of the CDR3 is TGTGCCAGCAGCTACGGACGGCTAGTTTATTCACCCCTCCACTTT. It codes for CASSYGRLVYSPLHF.

V gene TRBV15 combines with J gene TRBJ2-3; no clear D gene. Germline CDR1 LNHNV, CDR2 YYDKDF (reference sequence). V lost 0 bases to trimming and J lost 0 bases, with 13 bases between them. The CDR3 runs 17 residues. CDR3 protein: CATSRDLGYSSTDTQYF. Here the CDR3 DNA reads TGTGCCACCAGCAGAGATCTGGGGTACAGCAGCACAGATACGCAGTATTTT.

The chain links TRBV30 to TRBJ1-1, with a weak D call TRBD1 (6 bases). This CDR3 contains 13 residues. The V end was cut by 5 bases, the J end by 4 bases, with 14 bases between. Germline CDR1 GTSNPN, CDR2 SVGIG (reference sequence). CDR3 DNA: TGTGCCTGGGGAGCACAGGGTTTCACTGAAGCTTTCTTT. This translates into CAWGAQGFTEAFF.

The chain employs TRBV14 and TRBJ1-6; D is unclear. The CDR3 spans 13 residues. The V and J ends lost 1 base and 7 bases respectively, with 5 bases between them. The germline V gene encodes CDR1 SGHDN and CDR2 FVKESK. CDR3 amino acids: CASSQVRNSPLHF. CDR3 DNA: TGTGCCAGCAGCCAAGTTAGGAATTCACCCCTCCACTTT.

This chain uses TRBV19 with TRBJ2-6; 8 bases align to TRBD2. V dropped 5 bases and J dropped 0; count of bases not matched to a gene: 9. Germline-derived CDR1 and CDR2 are LNHDA and SQIVND (reference sequence). This CDR3 region has 18 residues. CDR3 residues: CASSPSSGRYSGANVLTF. The DNA of the CDR3 is TGTGCCAGTAGTCCGTCGAGCGGGAGATACTCTGGGGCCAACGTCCTGACTTTC.

This chain links TRBV18 with TRBJ1-2, with a tentative D call TRBD1 (5 bases). The germline V gene encodes CDR1 KGHSH and CDR2 LQKENI. Trimming shortened V by 3 bases and J by 0 bases, and 17 bases separated the two germline ends. The CDR3 runs 17 residues. In nucleotides, the CDR3 is TGTGCCAGCTCACCGAGGCAGGGTGGTACTACTAACTATGGCTACACCTTC. It encodes CASSPRQGGTTNYGYTF.

This chain uses TRBV27 with TRBJ1-2; D unresolved. CDR3 length: 13 amino acids. V lost 6 bases and J 4 bases, leaving 12 bases between the germline ends. Germline CDR1 is MNHEY and CDR2 is SMNVEV (reference sequence). The CDR3 here is CASRPTGIYGYTF. CDR3 nucleotides: TGTGCCAGCAGGCCCACGGGGATCTATGGCTACACCTTC.

This chain connects TRBV4-2 to TRBJ2-6, with 10 nucleotides matching TRBD2. With 4 bases clipped from V and 0 bases from J, the junction kept 15 bases outside the gene matches. This CDR3 comprises 21 residues. The germline V gene encodes CDR1 LGHNA and CDR2 YNFKEQ. As DNA, the CDR3 is TGTGCCAGCAGCCCGAAAGTGTTCAGCCCTAGCGGGAGCTCTGGGGCCAACGTCCTGACTTTC. Its protein product is CASSPKVFSPSGSSGANVLTF.

The gene calls are TRBV10-3 and TRBJ1-5; D is ambiguous. The CDR3 is 14 amino acids. Germline V lookup: CDR1 ENHRY, CDR2 SYGVKD. Trimming left V 6 bases short and J 11 bases short, with 20 bases between. The chain's CDR3 is CAISPEALKAAQHF. Written as DNA, the CDR3 is TGTGCCATCAGCCCCGAGGCACTTAAGGCCGCCCAGCATTTT.

V and J are TRBV6-4 and TRBJ1-1; no firm D call. In germline, CDR1 is MRHNA, CDR2 SNTAGT. V lost 6 bases and J 3 bases, leaving 11 bases between the germline ends. The CDR3 contains 13 residues. The CDR3 region has the DNA TGTGCCAGCAGACGGAGGAGGGACACTGAAGCTTTCTTT. Protein: CASRRRRDTEAFF.